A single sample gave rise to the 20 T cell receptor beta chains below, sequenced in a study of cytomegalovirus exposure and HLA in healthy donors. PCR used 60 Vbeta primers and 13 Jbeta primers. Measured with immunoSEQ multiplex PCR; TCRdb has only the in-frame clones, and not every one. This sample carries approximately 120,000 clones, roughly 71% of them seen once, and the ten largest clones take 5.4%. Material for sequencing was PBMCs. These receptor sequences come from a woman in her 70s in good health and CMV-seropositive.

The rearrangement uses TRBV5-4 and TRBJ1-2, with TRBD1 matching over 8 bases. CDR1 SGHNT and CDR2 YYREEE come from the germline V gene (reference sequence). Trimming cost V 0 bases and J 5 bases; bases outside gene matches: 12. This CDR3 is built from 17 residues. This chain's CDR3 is CASSLAEGAGGGYGYTF. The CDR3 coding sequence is TGTGCCAGCAGCTTGGCGGAAGGGGCAGGGGGCGGGTATGGCTACACCTTC.

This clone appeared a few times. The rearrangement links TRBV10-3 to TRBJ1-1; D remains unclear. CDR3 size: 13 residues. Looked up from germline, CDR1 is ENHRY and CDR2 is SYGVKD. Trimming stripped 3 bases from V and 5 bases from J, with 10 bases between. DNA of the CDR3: TGTGCCATCAGTGATCCCGGGGTTACTGAAGCTTTCTTT. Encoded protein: CAISDPGVTEAFF.

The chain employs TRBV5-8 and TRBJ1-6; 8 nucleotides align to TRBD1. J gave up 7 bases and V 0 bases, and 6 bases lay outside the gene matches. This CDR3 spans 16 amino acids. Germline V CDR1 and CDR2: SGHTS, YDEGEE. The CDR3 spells CASSLGQGLGNSPLHF. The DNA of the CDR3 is TGTGCCAGCAGCTTGGGACAGGGGTTGGGAAATTCACCCCTCCACTTT.

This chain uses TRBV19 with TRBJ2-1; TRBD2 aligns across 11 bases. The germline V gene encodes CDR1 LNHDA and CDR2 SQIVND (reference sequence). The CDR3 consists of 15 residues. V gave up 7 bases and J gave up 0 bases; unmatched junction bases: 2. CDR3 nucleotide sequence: TGTGCCAGTACCACTAGCGGGAGCTCCTACAATGAGCAGTTCTTC. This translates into CASTTSGSSYNEQFF. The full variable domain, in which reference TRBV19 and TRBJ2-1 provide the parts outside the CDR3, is DGGITQSPKYLFRKEGQNVTLSCEQNLNHDAMYWYRQDPGQGLRLIYYSQIVNDFQKGDIAEGYSVSREKKESFPLTVTSAQKNPTAFYLCASTTSGSSYNEQFFGPGTRLTVL.

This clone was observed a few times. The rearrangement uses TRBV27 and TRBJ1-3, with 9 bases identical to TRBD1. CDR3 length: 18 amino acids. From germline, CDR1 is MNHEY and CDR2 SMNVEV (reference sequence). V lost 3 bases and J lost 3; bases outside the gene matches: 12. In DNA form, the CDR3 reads TGTGCCAGCAGTTTCCCGCCGACAGGGGGAATCGATGGAAACACCATATATTTT. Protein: CASSFPPTGGIDGNTIYF.

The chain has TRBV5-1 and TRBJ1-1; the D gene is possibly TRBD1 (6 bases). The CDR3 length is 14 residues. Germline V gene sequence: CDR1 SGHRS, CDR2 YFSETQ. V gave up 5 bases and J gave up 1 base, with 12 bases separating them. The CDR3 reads CASSPRGTNTEAFF. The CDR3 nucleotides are TGCGCCAGCAGTCCCAGGGGCACGAACACTGAAGCTTTCTTT. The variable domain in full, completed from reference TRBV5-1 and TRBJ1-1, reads KAGVTQTPRYLIKTRGQQVTLSCSPISGHRSVSWYQQTPGQGLQFLFEYFSETQRNKGNFPGRFSGRQFSNSRSEMNVSTLELGDSALYLCASSPRGTNTEAFFGQGTRLTVV.

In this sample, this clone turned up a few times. The CDR3 DNA follows: TGTGCCAGCAGCTGGGGGGGAGCGGGCAATCAGCCCCAGCATTTT. It encodes CASSWGGAGNQPQHF. This rearrangement joins TRBV7-2 to TRBJ1-5, with D maybe TRBD1 (5 bases). The CDR3 covers 15 residues. Germline V gene sequence: CDR1 SGHTA, CDR2 FQGNSA. Trimming cost V 4 bases and J 2 bases, with 12 bases left between them.

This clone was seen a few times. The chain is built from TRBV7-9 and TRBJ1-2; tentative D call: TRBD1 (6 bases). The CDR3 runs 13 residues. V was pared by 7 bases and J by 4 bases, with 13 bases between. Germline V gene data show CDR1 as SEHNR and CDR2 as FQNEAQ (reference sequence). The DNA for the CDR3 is TGTGCCAGCACCAGAGGGGGGGGCTATGGCTACACCTTC. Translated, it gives CASTRGGGYGYTF.

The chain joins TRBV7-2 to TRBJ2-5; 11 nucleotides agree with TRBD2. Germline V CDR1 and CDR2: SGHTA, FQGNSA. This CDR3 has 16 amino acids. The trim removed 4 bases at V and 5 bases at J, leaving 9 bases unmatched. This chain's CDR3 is CASSSSSSGGLETQYF. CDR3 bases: TGTGCCAGCAGCTCAAGTTCTAGCGGGGGGCTGGAGACCCAGTACTTC. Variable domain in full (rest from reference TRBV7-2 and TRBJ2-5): GAGVSQSPSNKVTEKGKDVELRCDPISGHTALYWYRQSLGQGLEFLIYFQGNSAPDKSGLPSDRFSAERTGGSVSTLTIQRTQQEDSAVYLCASSSSSSGGLETQYFGPGTRLLVL.

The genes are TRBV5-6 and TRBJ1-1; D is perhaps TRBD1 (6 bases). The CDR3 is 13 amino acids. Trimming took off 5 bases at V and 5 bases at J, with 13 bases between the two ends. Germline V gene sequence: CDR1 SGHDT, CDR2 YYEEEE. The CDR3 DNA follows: TGTGCCAGCAGACCGACAGGAGGAACTGAAGCTTTCTTT. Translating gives CASRPTGGTEAFF.

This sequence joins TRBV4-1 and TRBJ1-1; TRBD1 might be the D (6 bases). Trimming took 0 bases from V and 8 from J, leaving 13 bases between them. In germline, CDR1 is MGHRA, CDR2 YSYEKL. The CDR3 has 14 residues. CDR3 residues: CASSQDRGQREAFF. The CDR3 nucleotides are TGCGCCAGCAGCCAAGATCGAGGACAGCGAGAAGCTTTCTTT.

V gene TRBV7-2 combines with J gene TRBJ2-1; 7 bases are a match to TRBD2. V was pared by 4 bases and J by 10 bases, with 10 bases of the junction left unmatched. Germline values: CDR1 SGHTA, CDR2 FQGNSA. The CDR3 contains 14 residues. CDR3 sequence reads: CASSSSQTSNEQFF. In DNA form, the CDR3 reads TGTGCCAGCAGCTCATCCCAGACTAGCAACGAGCAGTTCTTC.

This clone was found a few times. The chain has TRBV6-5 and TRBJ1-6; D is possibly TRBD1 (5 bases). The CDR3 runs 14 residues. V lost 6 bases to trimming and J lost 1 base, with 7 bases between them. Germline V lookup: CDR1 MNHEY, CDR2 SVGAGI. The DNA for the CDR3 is TGTGCCAGCAGCCGGGGGTCCTATAATTCACCCCTCCACTTT. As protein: CASSRGSYNSPLHF.

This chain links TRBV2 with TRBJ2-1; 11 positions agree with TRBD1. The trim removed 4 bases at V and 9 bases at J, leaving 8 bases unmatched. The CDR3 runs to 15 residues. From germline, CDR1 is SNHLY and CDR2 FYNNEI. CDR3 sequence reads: CASSVGQGALIEQFF. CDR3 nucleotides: TGTGCCAGCAGTGTAGGACAGGGGGCCTTAATTGAGCAGTTCTTC.

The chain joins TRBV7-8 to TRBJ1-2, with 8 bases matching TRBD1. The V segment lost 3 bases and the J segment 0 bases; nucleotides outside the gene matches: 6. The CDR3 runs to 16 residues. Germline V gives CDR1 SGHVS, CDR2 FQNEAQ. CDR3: CASSFSGTGANYGYTF. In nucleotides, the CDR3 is TGTGCCAGCAGCTTCTCCGGGACAGGTGCTAACTATGGCTACACCTTC.

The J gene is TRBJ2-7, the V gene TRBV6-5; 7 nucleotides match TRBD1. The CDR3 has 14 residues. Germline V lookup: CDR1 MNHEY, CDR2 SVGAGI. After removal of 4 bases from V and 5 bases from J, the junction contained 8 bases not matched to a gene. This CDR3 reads CASSSTGEGNEQYF. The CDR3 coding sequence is TGTGCCAGCAGTTCCACAGGGGAAGGAAACGAGCAGTACTTC.

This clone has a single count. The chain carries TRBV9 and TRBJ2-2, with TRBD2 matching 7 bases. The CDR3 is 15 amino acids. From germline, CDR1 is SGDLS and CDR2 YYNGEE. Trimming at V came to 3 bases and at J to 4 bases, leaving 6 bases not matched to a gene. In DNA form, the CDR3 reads TGTGCCAGCAGCGCCACTACGGGGGGCACCGGGGAGCTGTTTTTT. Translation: CASSATTGGTGELFF. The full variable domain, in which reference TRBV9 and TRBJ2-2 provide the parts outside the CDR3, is DSGVTQTPKHLITATGQRVTLRCSPRSGDLSVYWYQQSLDQGLQFLIQYYNGEERAKGNILERFSAQQFPDLHSELNLSSLELGDSALYFCASSATTGGTGELFFGEGSRLTVL.

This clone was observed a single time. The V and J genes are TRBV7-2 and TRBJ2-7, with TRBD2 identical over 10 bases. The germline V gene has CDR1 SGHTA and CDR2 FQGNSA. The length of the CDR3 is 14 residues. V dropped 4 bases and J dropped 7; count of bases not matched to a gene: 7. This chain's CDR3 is CASSSAGGQGEQYF. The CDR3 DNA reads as TGTGCCAGCAGCTCAGCGGGGGGGCAGGGTGAGCAGTACTTC.

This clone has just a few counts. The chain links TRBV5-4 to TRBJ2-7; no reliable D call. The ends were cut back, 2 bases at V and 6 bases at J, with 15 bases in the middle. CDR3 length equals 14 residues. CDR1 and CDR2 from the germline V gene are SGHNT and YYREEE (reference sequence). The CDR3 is CASSLSRLGGEQYF. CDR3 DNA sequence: TGTGCCAGCAGCTTAAGTCGGCTAGGCGGCGAGCAGTACTTC.

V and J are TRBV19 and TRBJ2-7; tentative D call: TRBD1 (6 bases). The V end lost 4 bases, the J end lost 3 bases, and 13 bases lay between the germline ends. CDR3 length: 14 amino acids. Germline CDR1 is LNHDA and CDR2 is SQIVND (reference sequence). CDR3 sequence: CASSTGTRGYEQYF. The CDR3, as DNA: TGTGCCAGTAGTACGGGGACACGGGGCTACGAGCAGTACTTC. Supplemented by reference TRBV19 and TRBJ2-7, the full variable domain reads DGGITQSPKYLFRKEGQNVTLSCEQNLNHDAMYWYRQDPGQGLRLIYYSQIVNDFQKGDIAEGYSVSREKKESFPLTVTSAQKNPTAFYLCASSTGTRGYEQYFGPGTRLTVT.